This T cell receptor (beta chain) stems from a study of T cells in localized non-small cell lung cancer. Whole-study results and caveats: Median approximately 61 top-100 tumor clones were shared with paired adjacent lung. Peak T cell clonality was found in uninvolved adjacent lung, exceeding tumor. The study sequenced only one region of the tumor. As a result, intratumor heterogeneity could not be excluded and remains possible.

The assay was immunoSEQ multiplex PCR, and TCRdb's table has in-frame clones only and misses some. Of roughly 1,500 clones in the sample, about a quarter are singletons; the top ten hold approximately 24%. Trimming took 5 bases from V and 5 from J, leaving 18 bases between them. Germline V CDR1 and CDR2: MNHGY, SAAAGT. The CDR3 runs to 15 residues. By share of the sample, this clone is medium-sized. As yet, its antigen is unknown. The rearrangement uses TRBV6-8 and TRBJ2-5, with D tentatively TRBD1 (6 bases). The material was lung tumor tissue, obtained before any cancer treatment. This clonotype was obtained from a man aged 40-75 years with stage II squamous cell lung carcinoma. The CDR3 DNA is TGTGCCAGCAGTCCTTATCCGTCTCAGGGGGAGACCCAGTACTTC. As protein: CASSPYPSQGETQYF.